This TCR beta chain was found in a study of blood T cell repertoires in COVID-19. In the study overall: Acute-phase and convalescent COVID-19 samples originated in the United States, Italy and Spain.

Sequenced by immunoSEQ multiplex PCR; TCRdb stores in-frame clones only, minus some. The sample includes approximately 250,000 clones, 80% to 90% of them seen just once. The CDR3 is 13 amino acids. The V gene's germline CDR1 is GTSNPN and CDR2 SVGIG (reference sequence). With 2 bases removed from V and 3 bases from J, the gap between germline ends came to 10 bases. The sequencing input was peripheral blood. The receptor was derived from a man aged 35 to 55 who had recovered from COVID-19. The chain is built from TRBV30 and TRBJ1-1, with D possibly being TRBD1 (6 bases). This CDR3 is CAWSYRADTEAFF. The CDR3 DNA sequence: TGTGCCTGGAGTTACAGGGCTGACACTGAAGCTTTCTTT. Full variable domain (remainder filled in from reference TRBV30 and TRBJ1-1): SQTIHQWPATLVQPVGSPLSLECTVEGTSNPNLYWYRQAAGRGLQLLFYSVGIGQISSEVPQNLSASRPQDRQFILSSKKLLLSDSGFYLCAWSYRADTEAFFGQGTRLTVV.